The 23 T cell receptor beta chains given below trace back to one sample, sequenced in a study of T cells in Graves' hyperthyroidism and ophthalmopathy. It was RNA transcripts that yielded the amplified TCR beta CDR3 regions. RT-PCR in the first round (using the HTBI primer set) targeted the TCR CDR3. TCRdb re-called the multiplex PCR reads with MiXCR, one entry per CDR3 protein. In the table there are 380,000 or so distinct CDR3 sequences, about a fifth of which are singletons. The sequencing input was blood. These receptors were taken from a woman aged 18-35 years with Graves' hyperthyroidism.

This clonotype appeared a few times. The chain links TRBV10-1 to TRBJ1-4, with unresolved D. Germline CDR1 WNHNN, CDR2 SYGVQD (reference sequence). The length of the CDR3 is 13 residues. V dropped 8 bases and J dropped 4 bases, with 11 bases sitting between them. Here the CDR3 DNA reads TGCGCCAGCTCCCCGAGGCTTAATGAAAAACTGTTTTTT. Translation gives CASSPRLNEKLFF.

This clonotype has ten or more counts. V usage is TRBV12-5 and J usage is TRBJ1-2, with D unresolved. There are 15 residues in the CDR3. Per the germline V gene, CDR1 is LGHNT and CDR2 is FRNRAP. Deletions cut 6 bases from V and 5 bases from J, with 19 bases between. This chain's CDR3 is CASGRTGWELYGYTF. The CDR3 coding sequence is TGTGCTAGTGGCCGTACGGGTTGGGAGTTATATGGCTACACCTTC.

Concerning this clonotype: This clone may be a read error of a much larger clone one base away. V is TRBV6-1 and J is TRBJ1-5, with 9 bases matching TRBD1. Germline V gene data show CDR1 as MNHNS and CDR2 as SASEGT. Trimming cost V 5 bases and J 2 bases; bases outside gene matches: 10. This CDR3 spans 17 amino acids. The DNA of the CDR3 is TGTGCCAGCAGTAATTTCACAGGGGGCGCGGGCAATCAGCCCCAGCATTTT. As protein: CASSNFTGGAGNQPQHF.

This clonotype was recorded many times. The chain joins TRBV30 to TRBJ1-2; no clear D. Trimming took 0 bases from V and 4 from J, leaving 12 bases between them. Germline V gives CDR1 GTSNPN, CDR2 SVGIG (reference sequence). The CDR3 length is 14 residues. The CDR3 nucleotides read TGTGCCTGGAGTGTACGAGACTCAGTCTATGGCTACACCTTC. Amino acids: CAWSVRDSVYGYTF.

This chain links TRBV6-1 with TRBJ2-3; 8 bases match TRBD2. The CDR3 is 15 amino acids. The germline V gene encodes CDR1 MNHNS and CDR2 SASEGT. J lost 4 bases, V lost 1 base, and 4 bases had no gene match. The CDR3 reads CASSEDPGGPDTQYF. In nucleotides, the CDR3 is TGTGCCAGCAGTGAAGATCCGGGGGGGCCAGATACGCAGTATTTT.

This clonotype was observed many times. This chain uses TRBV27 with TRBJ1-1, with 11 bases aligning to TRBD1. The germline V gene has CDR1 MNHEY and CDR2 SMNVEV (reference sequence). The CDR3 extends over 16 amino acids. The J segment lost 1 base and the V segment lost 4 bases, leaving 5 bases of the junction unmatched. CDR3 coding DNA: TGTGCCAGCAGTTGGGGACAGGGGGGAAGGAACACTGAAGCTTTCTTT. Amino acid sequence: CASSWGQGGRNTEAFF.

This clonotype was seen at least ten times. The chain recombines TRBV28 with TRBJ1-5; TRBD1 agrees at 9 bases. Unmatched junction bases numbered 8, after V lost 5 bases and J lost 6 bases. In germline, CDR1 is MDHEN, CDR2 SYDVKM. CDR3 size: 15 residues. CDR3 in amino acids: CASSKTGTGIQPQHF. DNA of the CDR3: TGTGCCAGCAGTAAAACCGGGACAGGGATTCAGCCCCAGCATTTT.

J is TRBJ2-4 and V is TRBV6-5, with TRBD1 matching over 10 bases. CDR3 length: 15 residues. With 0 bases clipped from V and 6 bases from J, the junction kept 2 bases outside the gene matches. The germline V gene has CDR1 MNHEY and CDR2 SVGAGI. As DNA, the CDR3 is TGTGCCAGCAGTTACTCGACAGGGGGCGGAAACATTCAGTACTTC. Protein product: CASSYSTGGGNIQYF.

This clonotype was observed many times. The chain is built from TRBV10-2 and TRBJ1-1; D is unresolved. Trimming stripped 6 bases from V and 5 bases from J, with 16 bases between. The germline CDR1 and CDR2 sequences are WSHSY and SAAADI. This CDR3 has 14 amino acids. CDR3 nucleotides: TGCGCCAGCAGGGGAGGAGGGCCGGAGACTGAAGCTTTCTTT. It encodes CASRGGGPETEAFF.

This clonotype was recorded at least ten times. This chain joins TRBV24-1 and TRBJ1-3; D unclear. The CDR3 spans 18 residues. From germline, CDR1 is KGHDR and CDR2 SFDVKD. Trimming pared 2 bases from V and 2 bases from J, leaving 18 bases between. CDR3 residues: CATSDSRPSEVPGNTIYF. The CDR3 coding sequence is TGTGCCACCAGTGATTCCCGCCCCTCCGAGGTCCCTGGAAACACCATATATTTT.

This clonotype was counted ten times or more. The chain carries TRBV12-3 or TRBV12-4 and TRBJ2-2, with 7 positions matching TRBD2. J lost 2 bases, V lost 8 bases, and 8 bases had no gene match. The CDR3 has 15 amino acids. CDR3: CASQAASGNTGELFF. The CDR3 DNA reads TGTGCCAGCCAGGCGGCTAGCGGAAACACCGGGGAGCTGTTTTTT.

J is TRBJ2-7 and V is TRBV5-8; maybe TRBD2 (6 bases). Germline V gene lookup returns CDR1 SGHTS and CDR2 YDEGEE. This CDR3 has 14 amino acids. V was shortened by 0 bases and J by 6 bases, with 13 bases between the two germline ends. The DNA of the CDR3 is TGTGCCAGCAGCTTGGCCCTAGTGGGAGGCGAGCAGTACTTC. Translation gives CASSLALVGGEQYF.

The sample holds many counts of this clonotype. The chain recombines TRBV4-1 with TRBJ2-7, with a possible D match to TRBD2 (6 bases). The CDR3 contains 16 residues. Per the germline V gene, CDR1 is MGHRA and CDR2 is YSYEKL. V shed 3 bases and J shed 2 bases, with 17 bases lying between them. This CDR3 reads CASSQSWRGETYEQYF. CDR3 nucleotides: TGCGCCAGCAGCCAGTCATGGCGGGGTGAAACCTACGAGCAGTACTTC.

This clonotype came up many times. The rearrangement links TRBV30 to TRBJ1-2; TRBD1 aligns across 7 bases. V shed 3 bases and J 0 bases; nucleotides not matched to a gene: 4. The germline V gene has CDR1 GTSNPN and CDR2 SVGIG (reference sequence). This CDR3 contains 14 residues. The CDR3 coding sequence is TGTGCCTGGAGCCAAGACAGGGCTAACTATGGCTACACCTTC. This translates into CAWSQDRANYGYTF.

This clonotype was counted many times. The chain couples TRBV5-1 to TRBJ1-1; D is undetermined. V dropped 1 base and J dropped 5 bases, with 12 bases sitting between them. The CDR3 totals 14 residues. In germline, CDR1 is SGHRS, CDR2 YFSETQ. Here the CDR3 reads CASSLQARETEAFF. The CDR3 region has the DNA TGCGCCAGCAGCTTGCAGGCTAGGGAGACTGAAGCTTTCTTT.

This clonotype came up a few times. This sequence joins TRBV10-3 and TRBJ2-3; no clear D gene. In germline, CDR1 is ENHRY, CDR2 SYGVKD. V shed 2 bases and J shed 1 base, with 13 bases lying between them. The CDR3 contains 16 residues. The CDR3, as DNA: TGTGCCATCAGTGAGCCCTTGGACCAGGGCACAGATACGCAGTATTTT. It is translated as CAISEPLDQGTDTQYF.

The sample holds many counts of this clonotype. The CDR3 coding sequence is TGTGCCTGGAGTCGCAGGGGGAAAACCGGGGAGCTGTTTTTT. Its protein product is CAWSRRGKTGELFF. The chain carries TRBV30 and TRBJ2-2, with 7 bases lining up with TRBD1. V was pared by 2 bases and J by 5 bases, with 5 bases of the junction left unmatched. From germline, CDR1 is GTSNPN and CDR2 SVGIG (reference sequence). This CDR3 spans 14 amino acids. Full variable domain (missing parts from reference TRBV30 and TRBJ2-2): SQTIHQWPATLVQPVGSPLSLECTVEGTSNPNLYWYRQAAGRGLQLLFYSVGIGQISSEVPQNLSASRPQDRQFILSSKKLLLSDSGFYLCAWSRRGKTGELFFGEGSRLTVL.

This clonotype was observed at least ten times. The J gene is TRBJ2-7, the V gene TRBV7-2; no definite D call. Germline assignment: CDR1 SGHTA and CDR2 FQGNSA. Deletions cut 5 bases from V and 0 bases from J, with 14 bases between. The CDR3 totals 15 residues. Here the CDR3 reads CASSPPQWSSYEQYF. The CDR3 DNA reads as TGTGCCAGCAGCCCACCACAGTGGAGCTCCTACGAGCAGTACTTC.

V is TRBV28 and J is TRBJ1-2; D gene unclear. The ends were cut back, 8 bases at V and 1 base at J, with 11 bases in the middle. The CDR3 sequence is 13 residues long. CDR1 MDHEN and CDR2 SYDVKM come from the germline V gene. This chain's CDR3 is CASARTNNYGYTF. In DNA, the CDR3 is TGTGCCAGCGCCCGCACTAATAACTATGGCTACACCTTC.

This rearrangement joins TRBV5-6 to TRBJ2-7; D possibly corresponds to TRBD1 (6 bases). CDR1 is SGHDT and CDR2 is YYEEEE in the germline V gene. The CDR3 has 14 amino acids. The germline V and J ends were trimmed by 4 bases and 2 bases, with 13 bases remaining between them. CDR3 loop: CASSTGTPTYEQYF. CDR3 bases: TGTGCCAGCAGCACTGGGACACCCACCTACGAGCAGTACTTC.

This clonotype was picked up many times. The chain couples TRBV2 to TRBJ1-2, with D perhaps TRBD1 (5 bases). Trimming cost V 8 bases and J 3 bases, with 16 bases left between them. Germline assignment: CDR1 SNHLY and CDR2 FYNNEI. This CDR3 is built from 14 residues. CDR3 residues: CASDDGAYDYGYTF. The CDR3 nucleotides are TGTGCCAGCGACGATGGGGCGTACGACTATGGCTACACCTTC. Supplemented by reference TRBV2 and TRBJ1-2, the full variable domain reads EPEVTQTPSHQVTQMGQEVILRCVPISNHLYFYWYRQILGQKVEFLVSFYNNEISEKSEIFDDQFSVERPDGSNFTLKIRSTKLEDSAMYFCASDDGAYDYGYTFGSGTRLTVV.

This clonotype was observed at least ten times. CDR3 region: CATSDLLPGQGAGELFF. The CDR3 DNA follows: TGTGCCACCAGTGATCTTCTTCCGGGACAGGGCGCCGGGGAGCTGTTTTTT. The J gene is TRBJ2-2, the V gene TRBV24-1; the match to TRBD1 covers 9 bases. Trimming took 3 bases from V and 6 from J; bases not matched to a gene: 10. Per the germline V gene, CDR1 is KGHDR and CDR2 is SFDVKD. This CDR3 is 17 amino acids long.

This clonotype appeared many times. CDR3 bases: TGTGCCAGCAGTTTCCGGGACAGAGCGATAAAAACTGAAGCTTTCTTT. Residues: CASSFRDRAIKTEAFF. The rearrangement links TRBV28 to TRBJ1-1, with 7 bases matching TRBD1. The V gene's germline CDR1 is MDHEN and CDR2 SYDVKM. The J segment lost 5 bases and the V segment lost 3 bases, leaving 12 bases of the junction unmatched. This CDR3 region has 16 residues.